This T cell receptor beta chain emerged from a study of T cell responses to AZD1222 COVID-19 vaccine. Study observations and caveats: After two AZD1222 doses, spike-specific TCR breadth and depth rose versus day 0. Clonal diversity was possibly underestimated; the donors were predominantly white British and more often female. Nearly half of spike-specific TCRs reportedly target unmutated variant regions. AZD1222 recipients seropositive at baseline numbered only six or seven.

On this clone itself: Its antigen is not identified.

V lost 8 bases, J lost 5 bases, and 5 bases stayed unmatched. CDR3 length: 12 residues. CDR1 and CDR2 (germline): MNHEY, SVGAGI. Assay used: immunoSEQ multiplex PCR; TCRdb lists only in-frame clones, some missing. The table records over 120,000 clones, about 92% of them present only once. Sequencing used peripheral blood, obtained 28 days after the second AZD1222 dose. The rearrangement uses TRBV6-5 and TRBJ2-5; TRBD1 aligns across 7 bases. This receptor was taken from an adult who received the AZD1222 COVID-19 vaccine. The CDR3 DNA reads as TGTGCCAGCGGAACAGGGGTCGAGACCCAGTACTTC. Its protein product is CASGTGVETQYF.